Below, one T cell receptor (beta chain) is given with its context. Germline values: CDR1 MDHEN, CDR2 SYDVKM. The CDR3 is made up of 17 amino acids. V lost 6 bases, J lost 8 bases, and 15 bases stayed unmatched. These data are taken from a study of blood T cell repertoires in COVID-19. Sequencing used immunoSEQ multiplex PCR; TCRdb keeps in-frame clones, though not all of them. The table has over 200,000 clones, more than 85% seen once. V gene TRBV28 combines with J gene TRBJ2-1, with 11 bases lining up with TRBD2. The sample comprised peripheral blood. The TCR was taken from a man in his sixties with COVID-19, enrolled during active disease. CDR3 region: CASSPASGRPPSDEQFF. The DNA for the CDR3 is TGTGCCAGCAGCCCCGCTAGCGGGAGGCCCCCTTCGGATGAGCAGTTCTTC.